This T cell receptor (beta chain) was identified in a study of shared clonotypes between healthy human individuals. Worth noting for this clone: The antigen is unknown.

Donors comprised only Caucasian adults living in Nashville, Tennessee. Execution of the assay was at deep level. TCRdb's table, derived via immunoSEQ multiplex PCR, lists solely in-frame clones and lacks some. The sample lists fewer than 600,000 clones; approximately 71% were seen once. Study outcomes and limitations: Limited genetic and exposure-history diversity came from having few donors.

Specimen: PBMCs. This clonotype was obtained from a woman aged 40 to 50 in good health. Some clones in this sample may be carry-over from other donors' samples.

CDR3 in DNA: TGTGCCAGCAGCTTTGACAGGAATGAAAAACTGTTTTTT. Amino acids: CASSFDRNEKLFF. The chain uses TRBV5-4 and TRBJ1-4; a possible D gene is TRBD1 (6 bases). This CDR3 has 13 residues. Germline-derived CDR1 and CDR2 are SGHNT and YYREEE (reference sequence). Trimming left V 2 bases short and J 5 bases short, with 7 bases between.